This TCR beta chain was identified in a study of CD8 T cells in ankylosing spondylitis (dated by TCRdb to 2015 to 2018). Regarding the research as a whole: T cell receptor beta repertoires were profiled in healthy donors and ankylosing spondylitis patients so that disease-linked TCR variants could be found. The full study cohort was made up of under 30 ankylosing spondylitis patients and approximately 100 healthy donors. Peripheral blood samples were taken, and synovial fluid was additionally collected from ankylosing spondylitis patients. The research as a whole found: Some TCR beta motif variants had previously been reported in synovial fluid and blood of reactive arthritis patients, which suggested common disease-initiation mechanisms. The disease-linked clones showed a CD8+ phenotype and occurred at relatively low frequencies in peripheral blood. Blood from ankylosing spondylitis patients appeared to be characterized by a TCR beta motif made up of under ten highly homologous amino acid variants. The disease-linked clones were reported as significantly enriched in matched synovial fluid samples from ankylosing spondylitis patients.

Sequencing took place on an Illumina HiSeq 2500. Quantitative 5'-RACE with molecular barcodes was used to prepare TCR beta libraries. On the study's bioinformatics: To identify disease-linked TCR variants, a new computational method was used, one built on a probabilistic model of VDJ rearrangement. The raw public data were reprocessed by TCRdb itself: fastp quality trimming at Q25, MiXCR clonotype calling, in-frame beta chains only. Each entry is one CDR3 protein sequence, shown with its most common DNA and genes. It is TCRdb's table, rather than the study itself, that gives the V and J calls and clone size. This sample comprises some 130,000 distinct CDR3 sequences, approximately 14% of them detected only once. The ten largest clones add up to 2.5% to 3% of the sample. V drops 4 bases and J drops 6 bases, leaving 10 bases in between. The CDR3 sequence holds 12 residues, the cysteine and phenylalanine included. Just CDR3 DNA is preserved here, 36 bases in frame from base 1. CDR1 and CDR2 (SQVTM, ANQGSEA) derive from the germline V gene.

This clonotype was found many times. The specificity of this receptor is unknown. Per-base qualities were not stored, and no clone one base away is much larger. The sequence was obtained from a female donor with ankylosing spondylitis or in good health (not recorded which). Here the chain combines TRBV29-1 and TRBJ1-5; TRBD1 is a weak D gene call, 6 bases matching. What was sequenced was blood, either unsorted or a sorted T cell fraction (not recorded which). The nucleotide sequence reads TGCAGCGTTGTGACAGGAGGTCAGCCCCAGCATTTT. It is translated as CSVVTGGQPQHF.